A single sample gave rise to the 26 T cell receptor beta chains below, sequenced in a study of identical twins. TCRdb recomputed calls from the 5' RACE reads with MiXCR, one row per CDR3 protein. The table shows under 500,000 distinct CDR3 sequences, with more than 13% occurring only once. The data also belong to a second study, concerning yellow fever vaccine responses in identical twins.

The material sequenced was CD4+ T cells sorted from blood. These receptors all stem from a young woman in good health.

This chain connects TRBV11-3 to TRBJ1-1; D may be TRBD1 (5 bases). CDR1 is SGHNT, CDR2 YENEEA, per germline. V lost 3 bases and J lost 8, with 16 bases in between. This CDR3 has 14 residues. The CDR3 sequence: CASSLGTQAAEAFF. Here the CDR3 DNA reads TGTGCCAGCAGCTTGGGGACCCAGGCGGCGGAAGCTTTCTTT.

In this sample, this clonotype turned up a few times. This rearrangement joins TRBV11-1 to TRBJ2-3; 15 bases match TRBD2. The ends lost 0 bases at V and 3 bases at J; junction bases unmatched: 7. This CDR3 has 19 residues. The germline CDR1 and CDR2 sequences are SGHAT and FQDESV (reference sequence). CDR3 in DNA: TGTGCCAGCAGCTTAGCCACCGGACTAGCGGGAGGGCCGACAGATACGCAGTATTTT. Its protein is CASSLATGLAGGPTDTQYF.

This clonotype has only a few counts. The CDR3 sequence is CAWSDRGDTQYF. DNA of the CDR3: TGTGCCTGGAGTGATCGGGGGGATACGCAGTATTTT. This chain joins TRBV30 and TRBJ2-3; perhaps TRBD2 as D (6 bases). Germline V CDR1 and CDR2: GTSNPN, SVGIG (reference sequence). The CDR3 sequence is 12 residues long. Trimming removed 1 base from V and 6 bases from J, with 8 bases in between.

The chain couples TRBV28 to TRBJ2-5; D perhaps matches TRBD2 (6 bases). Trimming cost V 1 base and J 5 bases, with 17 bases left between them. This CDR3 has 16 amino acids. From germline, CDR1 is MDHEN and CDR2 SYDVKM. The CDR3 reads CASSLSYGRGTETQYF. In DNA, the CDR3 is TGTGCCAGCAGTTTATCATACGGTCGGGGGACGGAGACCCAGTACTTC.

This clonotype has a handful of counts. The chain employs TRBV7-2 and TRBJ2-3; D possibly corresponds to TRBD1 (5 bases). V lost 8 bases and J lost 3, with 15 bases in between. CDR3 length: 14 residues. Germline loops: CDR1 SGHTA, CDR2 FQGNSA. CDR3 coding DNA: TGTGCCAGCCAACCCCCGGACAATACAGATACGCAGTATTTT. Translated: CASQPPDNTDTQYF.

CDR3 sequence reads: CASSHGPGEQYF. The DNA of the CDR3 is TGTGCCAGCAGTCACGGACCTGGCGAGCAGTACTTC. The chain carries TRBV3-1 and TRBJ2-7, with D unclear. The germline V gene encodes CDR1 LGHDT and CDR2 YNNKEL (reference sequence). Trimming pared 6 bases from V and 6 bases from J, leaving 12 bases between. The CDR3 length is 12 residues.

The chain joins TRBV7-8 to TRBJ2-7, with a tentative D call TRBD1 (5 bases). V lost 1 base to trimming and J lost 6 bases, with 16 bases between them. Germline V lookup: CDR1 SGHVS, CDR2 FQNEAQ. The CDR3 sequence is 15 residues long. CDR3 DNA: TGTGCCAGCAGCTTAGTCTTCAGGGAAGGAAGCGAGCAGTACTTC. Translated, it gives CASSLVFREGSEQYF.

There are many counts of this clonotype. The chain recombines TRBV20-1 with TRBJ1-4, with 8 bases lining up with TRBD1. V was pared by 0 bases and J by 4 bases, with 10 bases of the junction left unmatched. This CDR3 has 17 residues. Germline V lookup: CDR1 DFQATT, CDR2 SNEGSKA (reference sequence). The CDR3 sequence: CSAREQGRGPYNEKLFF. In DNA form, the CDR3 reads TGCAGTGCTAGAGAGCAGGGCAGGGGGCCATATAATGAAAAACTGTTTTTT.

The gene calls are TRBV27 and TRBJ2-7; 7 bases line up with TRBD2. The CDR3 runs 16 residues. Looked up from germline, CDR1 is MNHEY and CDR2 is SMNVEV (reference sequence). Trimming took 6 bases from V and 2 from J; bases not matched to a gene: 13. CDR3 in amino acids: CASRRELAPSAYEQYF. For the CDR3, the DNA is TGTGCCAGCAGGAGAGAACTAGCGCCTTCTGCCTACGAGCAGTACTTC.

The CDR3 here is CSVVGTTDTQYF. CDR3 DNA: TGCAGCGTTGTGGGGACCACAGATACGCAGTATTTT. V gene TRBV29-1 combines with J gene TRBJ2-3; either TRBD1 or TRBD2 may supply D (5 bases each). The germline V gene has CDR1 SQVTM and CDR2 ANQGSEA. The ends were cut back, 4 bases at V and 2 bases at J, with 7 bases in the middle. CDR3 length equals 12 residues.

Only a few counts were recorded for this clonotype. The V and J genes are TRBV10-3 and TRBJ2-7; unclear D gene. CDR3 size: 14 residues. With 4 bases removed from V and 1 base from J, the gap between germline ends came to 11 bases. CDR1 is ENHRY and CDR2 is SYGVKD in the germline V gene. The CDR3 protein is CAISVTADSYEQYF. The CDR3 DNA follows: TGTGCCATCAGTGTTACGGCAGATTCCTACGAGCAGTACTTC.

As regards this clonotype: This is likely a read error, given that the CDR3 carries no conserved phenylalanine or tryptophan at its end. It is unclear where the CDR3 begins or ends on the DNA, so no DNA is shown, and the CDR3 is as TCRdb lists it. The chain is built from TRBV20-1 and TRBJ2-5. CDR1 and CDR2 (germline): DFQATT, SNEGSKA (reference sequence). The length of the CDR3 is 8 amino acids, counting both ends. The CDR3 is CSAGPHAV.

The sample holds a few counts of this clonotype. CDR3 nucleotides: TGTGCCAGCAGCTTAGAACTAGCGGGCCAAGAGACCCAGTACTTC. Translation: CASSLELAGQETQYF. This sequence joins TRBV7-2 and TRBJ2-5; 9 bases agree with TRBD2. The ends lost 1 base at V and 1 base at J; junction bases unmatched: 1. Per germline, CDR1 SGHTA and CDR2 FQGNSA. The CDR3 totals 15 residues.

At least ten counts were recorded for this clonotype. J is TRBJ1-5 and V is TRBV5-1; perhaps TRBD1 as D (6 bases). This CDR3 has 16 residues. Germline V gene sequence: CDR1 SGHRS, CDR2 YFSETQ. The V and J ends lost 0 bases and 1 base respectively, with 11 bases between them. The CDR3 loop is CASSLEAQGSNQPQHF. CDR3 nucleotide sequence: TGCGCCAGCAGCTTGGAGGCACAGGGCAGCAATCAGCCCCAGCATTTT.

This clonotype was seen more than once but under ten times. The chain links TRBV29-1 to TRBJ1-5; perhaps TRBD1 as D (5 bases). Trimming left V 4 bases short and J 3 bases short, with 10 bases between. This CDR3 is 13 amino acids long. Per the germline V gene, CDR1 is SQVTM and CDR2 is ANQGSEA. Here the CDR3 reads CSVASRANQPQHF. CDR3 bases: TGCAGCGTTGCCAGCAGGGCCAATCAGCCCCAGCATTTT. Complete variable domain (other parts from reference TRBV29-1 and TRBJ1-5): SAVISQKPSRDICQRGTSLTIQCQVDSQVTMMFWYRQQPGQSLTLIATANQGSEATYESGFVIDKFPISRPNLTFSTLTVSNMSPEDSSIYLCSVASRANQPQHFGDGTRLSIL.

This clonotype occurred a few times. Here the CDR3 reads CASSEGLAGNNEQFF. In nucleotides, the CDR3 is TGTGCCAGCAGTGAGGGGCTAGCGGGAAACAATGAGCAGTTCTTC. The chain uses TRBV2 and TRBJ2-1; TRBD2 matches 9 bases. CDR1 and CDR2 (germline): SNHLY, FYNNEI. The trim removed 3 bases at V and 5 bases at J, leaving 5 bases unmatched. The CDR3 sequence is 15 residues long.

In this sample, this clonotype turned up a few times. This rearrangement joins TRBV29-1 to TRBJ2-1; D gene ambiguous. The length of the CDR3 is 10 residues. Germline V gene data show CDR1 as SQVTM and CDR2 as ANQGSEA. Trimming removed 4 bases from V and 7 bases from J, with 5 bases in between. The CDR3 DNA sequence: TGCAGCGTTGGCCAGAATGAGCAGTTCTTC. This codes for CSVGQNEQFF.

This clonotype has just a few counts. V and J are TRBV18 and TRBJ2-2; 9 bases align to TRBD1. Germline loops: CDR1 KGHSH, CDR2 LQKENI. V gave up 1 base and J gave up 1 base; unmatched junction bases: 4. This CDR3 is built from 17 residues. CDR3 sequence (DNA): TGTGCCAGCTCACCACTACAGGGGGCGGTGAACACCGGGGAGCTGTTTTTT. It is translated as CASSPLQGAVNTGELFF.

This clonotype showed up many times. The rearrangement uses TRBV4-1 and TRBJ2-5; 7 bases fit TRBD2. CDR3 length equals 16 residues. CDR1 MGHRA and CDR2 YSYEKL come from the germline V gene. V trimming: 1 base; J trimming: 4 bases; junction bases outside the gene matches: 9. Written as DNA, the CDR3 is TGCGCCAGCAGCCAAGTTCGAGGGAGGGCCAGAGAGACCCAGTACTTC. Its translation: CASSQVRGRARETQYF.

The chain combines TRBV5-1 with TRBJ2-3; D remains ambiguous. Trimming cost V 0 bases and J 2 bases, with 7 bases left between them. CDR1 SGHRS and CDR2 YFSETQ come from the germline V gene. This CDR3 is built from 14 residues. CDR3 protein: CASSLEGHTDTQYF. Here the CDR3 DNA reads TGCGCCAGCAGCTTGGAAGGTCACACAGATACGCAGTATTTT.

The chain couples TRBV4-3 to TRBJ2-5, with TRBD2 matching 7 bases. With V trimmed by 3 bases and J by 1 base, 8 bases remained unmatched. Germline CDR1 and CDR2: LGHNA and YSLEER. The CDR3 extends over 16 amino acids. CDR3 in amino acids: CASSHSPGGSQETQYF. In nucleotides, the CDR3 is TGCGCCAGCAGCCACTCCCCCGGGGGGAGCCAAGAGACCCAGTACTTC.

CDR3 sequence reads: CASSPQAGVSTDTQYF. Written as DNA, the CDR3 is TGCGCCAGCAGTCCCCAAGCGGGTGTTAGCACAGATACGCAGTATTTT. The chain has TRBV5-1 and TRBJ2-3; D perhaps matches TRBD2 (6 bases). The CDR3 extends over 16 amino acids. The V gene's germline CDR1 is SGHRS and CDR2 YFSETQ. Between the trimmed V and J ends, which lost 5 bases and 0 bases, there was a span of 16 bases.

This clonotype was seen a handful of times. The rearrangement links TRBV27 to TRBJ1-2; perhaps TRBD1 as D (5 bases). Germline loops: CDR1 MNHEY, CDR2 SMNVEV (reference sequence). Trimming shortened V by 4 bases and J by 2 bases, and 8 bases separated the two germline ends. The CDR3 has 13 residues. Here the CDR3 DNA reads TGTGCCAGCAGTTCCAGGGCCAACTATGGCTACACCTTC. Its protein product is CASSSRANYGYTF.

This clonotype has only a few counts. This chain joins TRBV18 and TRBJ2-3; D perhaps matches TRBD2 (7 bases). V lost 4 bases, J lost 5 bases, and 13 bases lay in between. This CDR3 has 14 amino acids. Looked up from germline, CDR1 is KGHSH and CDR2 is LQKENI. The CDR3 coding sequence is TGTGCCAGCTCACGAGGGGGGGCGCAAGATACGCAGTATTTT. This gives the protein CASSRGGAQDTQYF.

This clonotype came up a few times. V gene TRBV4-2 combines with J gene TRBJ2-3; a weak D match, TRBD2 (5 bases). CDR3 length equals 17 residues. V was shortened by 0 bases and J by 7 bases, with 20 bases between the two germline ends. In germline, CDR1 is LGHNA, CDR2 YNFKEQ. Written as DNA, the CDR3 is TGTGCCAGCAGCCAAGAGTGGGGTACAACCGTCGGGAATACGCAGTATTTT. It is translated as CASSQEWGTTVGNTQYF.

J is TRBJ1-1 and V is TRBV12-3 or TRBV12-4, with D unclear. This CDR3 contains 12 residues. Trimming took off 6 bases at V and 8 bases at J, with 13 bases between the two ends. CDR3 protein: CASSPRAPEAFF. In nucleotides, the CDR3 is TGTGCCAGCAGCCCAAGGGCCCCCGAAGCTTTCTTT.